A selection of T cell receptor beta chains follows, all from one sample in a study of T-cell memory formation after mild COVID-19. TCRdb ran MiXCR on the 5' RACE reads and lists one entry per CDR3 protein. The data hold some 130,000 distinct CDR3 sequences, with more than 15% observed a single time. Sequencing was performed on PBMCs or a T cell subset sorted from them (not recorded which). The receptors derive from a man aged 18 to 29 who had mild COVID-19 (a few samples of this study predate the infection). Cell type and time point are not known. The CDR3 runs from the conserved cysteine through the conserved F or W. Fields, in order: CDR3 protein, CDR3 DNA, D gene, clone size, J gene, V gene. D genes are given only for firm matches. Only some rows state a clone size, as once, few, many or a class for expanded clones.

CDR3: CASRYRVNQPQHF; DNA: TGTGCCAGCAGGTACAGGGTGAATCAGCCCCAGCATTTT; D: .; size: few; J: TRBJ1-5; V: TRBV6-5
CDR3: CASSLNPTSGGYNEQFF; DNA: TGTGCCAGCAGCCTGAATCCGACTAGCGGGGGGTACAATGAGCAGTTCTTC; D: TRBD2; size: many; J: TRBJ2-1; V: TRBV7-2
CDR3: CASSVGDPGRTDTQYF; DNA: TGTGCCAGCAGCGTAGGGGACCCGGGACGGACAGATACGCAGTATTTT; D: .; size: .; J: TRBJ2-3; V: TRBV9
CDR3: CASSLALRGNTEAFF; DNA: TGTGCCAGCAGTTTGGCTCTCAGGGGCAACACTGAAGCTTTCTTT; D: .; size: .; J: TRBJ1-1; V: TRBV28
CDR3: CASSQGTGRNEKLFF; DNA: TGTGCCAGCAGCCAGGGGACAGGGCGTAATGAAAAACTGTTTTTT; D: TRBD1; size: .; J: TRBJ1-4; V: TRBV7-9
CDR3: CASSRERNTGELFF; DNA: TGTGCCAGCAGCAGGGAGAGAAACACCGGGGAGCTGTTTTTT; D: .; size: few; J: TRBJ2-2; V: TRBV2
CDR3: CASSLGSAMNTEAFF; DNA: TGTGCCAGCAGCTTAGGCTCGGCCATGAACACTGAAGCTTTCTTT; D: .; size: few; J: TRBJ1-1; V: TRBV11-2
CDR3: CASSLRYEQYF; DNA: TGTGCCAGCAGCCTAAGGTACGAGCAGTACTTC; D: .; size: many; J: TRBJ2-7; V: TRBV7-9
CDR3: CASSSSPENYEQYF; DNA: TGTGCCAGCAGTTCTAGCCCGGAAAACTACGAGCAGTACTTC; D: .; size: few; J: TRBJ2-7; V: TRBV7-9
CDR3: CASSWQAGELFF; DNA: TGTGCCAGCAGTTGGCAGGCCGGGGAGCTGTTTTTT; D: .; size: .; J: TRBJ2-2; V: TRBV12-3/TRBV12-4
CDR3: CASRYLGQVHNEQFF; DNA: TGTGCCAGCAGGTACCTGGGGCAGGTCCACAATGAGCAGTTCTTC; D: .; size: .; J: TRBJ2-1; V: TRBV6-1
CDR3: CASSRQAGLAGGSVEQYF; DNA: TGTGCCAGCAGCCGACAAGCGGGACTAGCGGGGGGCTCCGTCGAGCAGTACTTC; D: TRBD2; size: .; J: TRBJ2-7; V: TRBV7-2
CDR3: CASSPSGQGSFEQYF; DNA: TGCGCCAGCAGCCCATCGGGACAGGGAAGTTTCGAGCAGTACTTC; D: TRBD1; size: few; J: TRBJ2-7; V: TRBV4-3
CDR3: CASSLAMSTDTQYF; DNA: TGTGCCAGCAGCCTCGCTATGAGCACAGATACGCAGTATTTT; D: .; size: many; J: TRBJ2-3; V: TRBV7-3
CDR3: CASSQVNSSPLHF; DNA: TGTGCCAGCAGCCAAGTAAACAGTTCACCCCTCCACTTT; D: .; size: few; J: TRBJ1-6; V: TRBV3-1
CDR3: CASSYLLGQPLSYEQYF; DNA: TGTGCCAGCAGTTACCTTCTGGGGCAGCCTCTCTCCTACGAGCAGTACTTC; D: .; size: .; J: TRBJ2-7; V: TRBV6-2/TRBV6-3
CDR3: CASSFGSPRITDTQYF; DNA: TGTGCCAGTAGTTTCGGGAGCCCCAGAATCACAGATACGCAGTATTTT; D: .; size: .; J: TRBJ2-3; V: TRBV19
CDR3: CASSQELVNEQFF; DNA: TGCGCCAGCAGCCAAGAACTAGTCAATGAGCAGTTCTTC; D: .; size: few; J: TRBJ2-1; V: TRBV4-3
CDR3: CASSLYGGLGTEAFF; DNA: TGTGCCAGCAGCTTATATGGGGGCTTGGGCACTGAAGCTTTCTTT; D: .; size: few; J: TRBJ1-1; V: TRBV7-2
CDR3: CASSNYRGDAGFGEQFF; DNA: TGTGCCAGCAGCAACTATAGGGGGGACGCGGGGTTTGGTGAGCAGTTCTTC; D: .; size: many; J: TRBJ2-1; V: TRBV7-2
CDR3: CASGVRGDTQYF; DNA: TGTGCCAGTGGGGTCCGCGGAGATACGCAGTATTTT; D: .; size: many; J: TRBJ2-3; V: TRBV19
CDR3: CASNLVQGAQGYTF; DNA: TGTGCCAGCAACCTGGTACAGGGGGCGCAGGGCTACACCTTC; D: TRBD1; size: .; J: TRBJ1-2; V: TRBV12-3/TRBV12-4
CDR3: CASRRTGTTSDTQYF; DNA: TGCGCCAGCAGACGGACCGGGACCACTTCGGATACGCAGTATTTT; D: .; size: .; J: TRBJ2-3; V: TRBV5-1
CDR3: CSVKYHTDGELFF; DNA: TGCAGCGTTAAATATCACACAGACGGGGAGCTGTTTTTT; D: .; size: many; J: TRBJ2-2; V: TRBV29-1
CDR3: CASSVRPRSQDGYTF; DNA: TGTGCCAGCAGCGTAAGGCCGCGGTCACAAGACGGCTACACCTTC; D: .; size: .; J: TRBJ1-2; V: TRBV9
CDR3: CASSQNRVAGEKLFF; DNA: TGCGCCAGCAGCCAAAATAGGGTGGCGGGTGAAAAACTGTTTTTT; D: .; size: .; J: TRBJ1-4; V: TRBV4-3
CDR3: CASRRDQNYGYTF; DNA: TGTGCCAGCAGGAGGGATCAGAACTATGGCTACACCTTC; D: .; size: .; J: TRBJ1-2; V: TRBV6-5
CDR3: CASSLFSNQPQHF; DNA: TGTGCCAGCAGTTTGTTTAGCAATCAGCCCCAGCATTTT; D: .; size: .; J: TRBJ1-5; V: TRBV12-3/TRBV12-4
CDR3: CASSLRGRSSYNSPLHF; DNA: TGCGCCAGCAGCTTGAGGGGCAGAAGCTCCTATAATTCACCCCTCCACTTT; D: .; size: .; J: TRBJ1-6; V: TRBV5-1
CDR3: CASQDRGNQPQHF; DNA: TGTGCCAGCCAAGACAGGGGGAATCAGCCCCAGCATTTT; D: TRBD1; size: .; J: TRBJ1-5; V: TRBV6-2/TRBV6-3
CDR3: CASSLQGVGNYGYTF; DNA: TGTGCCAGCAGCTTACAAGGAGTCGGAAACTATGGCTACACCTTC; D: .; size: .; J: TRBJ1-2; V: TRBV7-9
CDR3: CASSLAEAAHSPDTQYF; DNA: TGTGCCAGCAGCTTAGCAGAGGCCGCCCACAGCCCAGATACGCAGTATTTT; D: .; size: few; J: TRBJ2-3; V: TRBV7-9
CDR3: CAWSRKGTNTEAFF; DNA: TGTGCCTGGAGTAGAAAGGGCACGAACACTGAAGCTTTCTTT; D: .; size: .; J: TRBJ1-1; V: TRBV30
CDR3: CASRRLASSYNEQFF; DNA: TGTGCCAGCAGACGACTTGCGAGCTCCTACAATGAGCAGTTCTTC; D: .; size: few; J: TRBJ2-1; V: TRBV3-1
CDR3: CASSREGSLDSNYGYTF; DNA: TGTGCCAGCAGTAGAGAGGGGAGCCTAGACAGTAACTATGGCTACACCTTC; D: .; size: few; J: TRBJ1-2; V: TRBV7-2
CDR3: CASSLRPSTDTQYF; DNA: TGCGCCAGCAGCTTGCGTCCATCCACAGATACGCAGTATTTT; D: .; size: many; J: TRBJ2-3; V: TRBV5-1
CDR3: CATSGRGGPGDSTDTQYF; DNA: TGTGCCACCAGTGGAAGAGGGGGGCCAGGGGACAGCACAGATACGCAGTATTTT; D: .; size: .; J: TRBJ2-3; V: TRBV24-1
CDR3: CASSYTIRLGGARITGELFF; DNA: TGTGCCAGCAGTTACACGATCCGACTAGGGGGGGCGAGAATCACCGGGGAGCTGTTTTTT; D: .; size: .; J: TRBJ2-2; V: TRBV6-5
CDR3: CASSLGIRSGNTIYF; DNA: TGTGCCAGCAGTTTAGGGATAAGATCTGGAAACACCATATATTTT; D: .; size: .; J: TRBJ1-3; V: TRBV12-3/TRBV12-4
CDR3: CASRRVGGTGELFF; DNA: TGTGCCAGTCGTCGGGTAGGGGGCACCGGGGAGCTGTTTTTT; D: .; size: .; J: TRBJ2-2; V: TRBV7-2